The subject of this entry is one T cell receptor (beta chain). These data are taken from a study of blood T cell repertoires in COVID-19. Whole-study context: Some COVID-19 samples were acute and others convalescent; all came from the United States, Italy and Spain. In each case, the material was cDNA or gDNA derived from T cells, B-cell-depleted T cells, or PBMCs.

Original handling: For nucleated cells, counts were estimated from reference gene primer amplification. Libraries were prepared by immunoSEQ multiplex PCR; TCRdb keeps only in-frame clonotypes and omits some of them. That table supplies the V and J calls and clone size; D and trimming were determined from the DNA. This sample carries about 76,000 clones, roughly nine tenths of them seen once, and the ten largest clones take around 7.9%. Germline CDR1 reads MGHRA; CDR2 reads YSYEKL. The V and J ends lost 2 bases and 6 bases respectively, with 14 bases between them. The CDR3 runs 14 residues. The chain combines TRBV4-1 with TRBJ2-7; possible D gene TRBD1, 6 bases. This clonotype was sampled from a man aged 25 to 40 with acute or convalescent COVID-19. The sequenced sample was peripheral blood. For the CDR3, the DNA is TGCGCCAGCAGCCAAAGGCCACAGGGCGGCGAGCAGTACTTC. Its protein is CASSQRPQGGEQYF.